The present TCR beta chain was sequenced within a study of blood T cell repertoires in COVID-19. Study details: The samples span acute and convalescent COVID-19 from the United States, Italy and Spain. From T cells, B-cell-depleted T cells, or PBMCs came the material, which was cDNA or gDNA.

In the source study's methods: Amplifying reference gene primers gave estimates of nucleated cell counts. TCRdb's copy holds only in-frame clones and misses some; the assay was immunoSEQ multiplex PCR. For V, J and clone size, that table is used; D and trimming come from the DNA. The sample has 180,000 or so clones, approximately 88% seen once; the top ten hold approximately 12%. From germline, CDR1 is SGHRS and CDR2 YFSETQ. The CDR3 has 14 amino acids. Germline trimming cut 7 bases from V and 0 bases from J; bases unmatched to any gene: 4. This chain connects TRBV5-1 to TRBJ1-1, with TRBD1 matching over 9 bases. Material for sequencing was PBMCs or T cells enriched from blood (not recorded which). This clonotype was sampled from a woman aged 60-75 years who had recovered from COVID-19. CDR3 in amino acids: CASDRGIMNTEAFF. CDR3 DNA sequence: TGCGCCAGCGACAGGGGGATCATGAACACTGAAGCTTTCTTT.